This entry describes one T cell receptor (beta chain). The entry originates in a study of blood T cell repertoires in COVID-19. Turning to the study itself: The origin of the acute and convalescent COVID-19 samples was the United States, Italy and Spain. In each case, the material was cDNA or gDNA derived from T cells, B-cell-depleted T cells, or PBMCs.

Original analysis: Estimates of nucleated cell counts were drawn from the amplification of reference gene primers. Clones were read by immunoSEQ multiplex PCR, and TCRdb kept only the in-frame ones, dropping some. That table furnishes V, J and clone size, whereas the DNA furnished D and trimming. Of fewer than 150,000 clones detected, about nine tenths appear once; the ten largest clones hold almost 30%. V was shortened by 2 bases and J by 5 bases, with 6 bases between the two germline ends. The CDR3 length is 12 residues. CDR1 and CDR2 from the germline V gene are SGHDN and FVKESK. The V gene is TRBV14, the J gene TRBJ1-2; D uncertain. The sample comprised peripheral blood. This clonotype was sampled from a woman in her seventies with acute or convalescent COVID-19. The CDR3: CASSQSWYGYTF. In nucleotides, the CDR3 is TGTGCCAGCAGCCAAAGCTGGTATGGCTACACCTTC.